This TCR beta chain came from a study of human T cells and chemical hapten exposure. The germline gives CDR1 SNHLY, CDR2 FYNNEI. V lost 7 bases and J 1 base, leaving 11 bases between the germline ends. This CDR3 comprises 14 residues. Study-wide findings and caveats: The number of TCRs above 1 in 1000 frequency did not change after DPC sensitization. Controls had significantly fewer large CDR3 similarity clusters than were formed by expanded TCRs. A positive correlation with patch test score was found for PT1 expanded TCR counts.

Authors' processing steps: Sample-level TCR yields exhibited a median of 95,638, with a range of 23,224 to 690,600. TCRdb itself ran the RACE reads through MiXCR, one entry per CDR3 protein. For this entry, the V and J calls and clone size follow TCRdb and not the study's own pipeline. The data contain approximately 400,000 distinct CDR3 sequences, around 4.8% of them singletons. This clonotype was detected only a few times. Its antigen is unidentified. Time point denoted: patch test 1, 2 weeks after DPC sensitization. The treatment: therapeutic diphenylcyclopropenone sensitization with weekly scalp DPC.

The sample here was whole blood, taken in connection with sensitization to the hapten diphenylcyclopropenone (DPC). This receptor was obtained from a woman between 50 and 59 years old with alopecia areata. Some clones in this sample may be carry-over from other donors' samples. The V and J genes are TRBV2 and TRBJ1-5; D is undetermined. The CDR3 region is CASTRTVSNQPQHF. The CDR3 DNA follows: TGTGCCAGCACCAGGACTGTGAGCAATCAGCCCCAGCATTTT.